The next 23 T cell receptor beta chains were all read from a single sample in a study of early T cells in non-severe SARS-CoV-2 infection. Via MiXCR, TCRdb re-called the 5' RACE reads, giving one row per CDR3 protein. This sample has approximately 69,000 distinct CDR3 sequences; around 11% occur once, and the top ten carry almost 6.5%. The source material was whole blood. These receptors came from an adult who was a healthcare worker with PCR-confirmed SARS-CoV-2 infection or an uninfected control (not recorded which).

This clonotype appeared a few times. The J gene is TRBJ1-1, the V gene TRBV29-1; 7 bases are a match to TRBD1. The CDR3 spans 13 residues. In germline, CDR1 is SQVTM, CDR2 ANQGSEA. Trimming cost V 4 bases and J 6 bases; bases outside gene matches: 8. The CDR3 region is CSVVWGRGAEAFF. CDR3 DNA: TGCAGCGTTGTCTGGGGCAGGGGGGCTGAAGCTTTCTTT. The full variable domain, completed using reference TRBV29-1 and TRBJ1-1, is SAVISQKPSRDICQRGTSLTIQCQVDSQVTMMFWYRQQPGQSLTLIATANQGSEATYESGFVIDKFPISRPNLTFSTLTVSNMSPEDSSIYLCSVVWGRGAEAFFGQGTRLTVV.

The chain joins TRBV4-1 to TRBJ2-5, with 11 bases that match TRBD2. There are 16 residues in the CDR3. The ends lost 3 bases at V and 3 bases at J; junction bases unmatched: 6. Germline V gene sequence: CDR1 MGHRA, CDR2 YSYEKL. Written as DNA, the CDR3 is TGCGCCAGCAGCCAGCCAGGGACTAGCGGAAAAGAGACCCAGTACTTC. Translation: CASSQPGTSGKETQYF.

This clonotype was seen many times. The chain joins TRBV20-1 to TRBJ2-3, with TRBD1 matching over 8 bases. J lost 3 bases, V lost 4 bases, and 6 bases had no gene match. Germline V lookup: CDR1 DFQATT, CDR2 SNEGSKA (reference sequence). This CDR3 contains 14 residues. DNA of the CDR3: TGCAGTGCTATGCAGGGGGCGACAACAGATACGCAGTATTTT. This sequence encodes CSAMQGATTDTQYF.

This clonotype was counted ten times or more. V gene TRBV5-1 combines with J gene TRBJ2-1; TRBD2 matches 12 bases. The CDR3 sequence is 15 residues long. Trimming took 7 bases from V and 8 from J; bases not matched to a gene: 10. CDR1 and CDR2 (germline): SGHRS, YFSETQ. This chain's CDR3 is CASQNPSGGADEQFF. CDR3 DNA: TGCGCCAGCCAAAACCCTAGCGGGGGGGCCGATGAGCAGTTCTTC.

This clonotype came up a few times. This chain uses TRBV20-1 with TRBJ2-1; no firm D call. CDR3 length: 16 amino acids. Germline CDR1 and CDR2: DFQATT and SNEGSKA (reference sequence). The germline V and J ends were trimmed by 0 bases and 0 bases, with 12 bases remaining between them. The CDR3 loop is CSARDQAASSYNEQFF. The CDR3, as DNA: TGCAGTGCTAGAGATCAGGCAGCGAGCTCCTACAATGAGCAGTTCTTC.

This clonotype has more than one count but fewer than ten. The chain couples TRBV7-8 to TRBJ2-1; tentative D call: TRBD1 (6 bases). Trimming took off 8 bases at V and 5 bases at J, with 16 bases between the two ends. Germline assignment: CDR1 SGHVS and CDR2 FQNEAQ. The CDR3 has 14 amino acids. CDR3 in DNA: TGTGCCAGCGGCCTTGGGGGCGAGAACAATGAGCAGTTCTTC. It encodes CASGLGGENNEQFF.

In its sample, this clonotype was seen many times. The chain recombines TRBV21-1 with TRBJ1-2; no check of the table's D call, TRBD1, against the DNA was made. TRBV21-1 is marked as a pseudogene. The CDR3 consists of 16 residues. Here the CDR3 DNA reads TGTGCCAGCAGCAATCCCCAGAGCAGGGGGCTCTATGGCTACACCTTC. As protein: CASSNPQSRGLYGYTF.

This clonotype turned up a few times. The V and J genes are TRBV20-1 and TRBJ1-1; perhaps TRBD1 as D (6 bases). The CDR3 has 16 amino acids. Per the germline V gene, CDR1 is DFQATT and CDR2 is SNEGSKA (reference sequence). Trimming stripped 2 bases from V and 0 bases from J, with 16 bases between. The CDR3 DNA follows: TGCAGTGCTAGACCAACAGGGCGAACTATGAACACTGAAGCTTTCTTT. It encodes CSARPTGRTMNTEAFF.

This clonotype appeared many times. The chain combines TRBV20-1 with TRBJ2-1, with D possibly TRBD2 on 6 matching bases. The length of the CDR3 is 12 residues. Germline V gene lookup returns CDR1 DFQATT and CDR2 SNEGSKA (reference sequence). The V end was cut by 1 base, the J end by 7 bases, with 8 bases between. The CDR3 DNA is TGCAGTGCTAGAGGACTAGGGAATGAGCAGTTCTTC. This codes for CSARGLGNEQFF.

This clonotype was recorded at least ten times. The CDR3 coding sequence is TGTGCCAGCAGCCCGACTCTCCCGGGTACGCAGTATTTT. Encoded protein: CASSPTLPGTQYF. The chain employs TRBV7-8 and TRBJ2-3; no clear D. With 5 bases removed from V and 8 bases from J, the gap between germline ends came to 14 bases. The CDR3 has 13 residues. Germline CDR1 SGHVS, CDR2 FQNEAQ.

The J gene is TRBJ2-6, the V gene TRBV6-5; D not resolved. The CDR3 extends over 12 amino acids. The ends were cut back, 6 bases at V and 2 bases at J, with 2 bases in the middle. From germline, CDR1 is MNHEY and CDR2 SVGAGI. The DNA of the CDR3 is TGTGCCAGCAGCCCTGGGGCCAACGTCCTGACTTTC. This gives the protein CASSPGANVLTF.

The V call is TRBV5-1, the J call TRBJ1-1; 8 positions agree with TRBD1. The CDR3 runs 16 residues. J lost 4 bases, V lost 1 base, and 9 bases had no gene match. Germline assignment: CDR1 SGHRS and CDR2 YFSETQ. The CDR3 spells CASSLSETGVGTEAFF. As DNA, the CDR3 is TGCGCCAGCAGCTTGTCGGAGACAGGGGTGGGCACTGAAGCTTTCTTT.

This clonotype was observed many times. The rearrangement links TRBV5-8 to TRBJ2-3, with D unclear. V lost 4 bases and J lost 4, with 19 bases in between. CDR3 length: 16 residues. Germline assignment: CDR1 SGHTS and CDR2 YDEGEE. DNA for the CDR3: TGTGCCAGCAGCCCCTGGGTCACCACTAAGCCAGATACGCAGTATTTT. It translates to CASSPWVTTKPDTQYF.

This clonotype was counted between two and nine times. The chain employs TRBV12-3 or TRBV12-4 and TRBJ2-3; 8 bases fit TRBD2. V was pared by 3 bases and J by 4 bases, with 3 bases of the junction left unmatched. The CDR3 has 14 residues. In DNA, the CDR3 is TGTGCCAGCAGTTTGGGGACTAGTGCAGATACGCAGTATTTT. Its translation is CASSLGTSADTQYF.

J is TRBJ2-1 and V is TRBV24-1; TRBD1 is a possible D gene (6 bases). The CDR3 is 15 amino acids. CDR1 and CDR2 (germline): KGHDR, SFDVKD. With 3 bases removed from V and 4 bases from J, the gap between germline ends came to 12 bases. For the CDR3, the DNA is TGTGCCACCAGTGATAGGCCAGGGGATTACAATGAGCAGTTCTTC. This gives the protein CATSDRPGDYNEQFF.

The rearrangement links TRBV5-6 to TRBJ2-2; D might be TRBD2 (5 bases). The CDR3 is 13 amino acids. The germline gives CDR1 SGHDT, CDR2 YYEEEE. Trimming took 5 bases from V and 5 from J, leaving 10 bases between them. In DNA form, the CDR3 reads TGTGCCAGCAGGAAGAGGGTAACCGGGGAGCTGTTTTTT. It yields the protein CASRKRVTGELFF.

This clonotype was seen many times. The V call is TRBV20-1, the J call TRBJ2-5, with 8 bases lining up with TRBD1. CDR3 length: 12 amino acids. The germline gives CDR1 DFQATT, CDR2 SNEGSKA (reference sequence). Trimming removed 7 bases from V and 5 bases from J; junction bases left unmatched: 6. The chain's CDR3 is CSVQGAGETQYF. The CDR3 coding sequence is TGCAGTGTTCAGGGGGCCGGGGAGACCCAGTACTTC.

This clonotype came up a few times. The chain uses TRBV29-1 and TRBJ1-1; 9 nucleotides agree with TRBD1. CDR3 size: 14 residues. V shed 5 bases and J 0 bases; nucleotides not matched to a gene: 4. CDR1 and CDR2 from the germline V gene are SQVTM and ANQGSEA. The CDR3 protein is CSVRGQGLNTEAFF. CDR3 nucleotides: TGCAGCGTTAGGGGACAGGGCTTGAACACTGAAGCTTTCTTT.

This clonotype was detected ten times or more. V is TRBV2 and J is TRBJ1-2, with D possibly being TRBD1 (6 bases). Germline CDR1 is SNHLY and CDR2 is FYNNEI. V dropped 4 bases and J dropped 4 bases, with 13 bases sitting between them. The CDR3 extends over 14 amino acids. The CDR3 nucleotides read TGTGCCAGCAGTGGGCAGGGGATGGGCTATGGCTACACCTTC. As protein: CASSGQGMGYGYTF. Full variable domain (rest looked up from reference TRBV2 and TRBJ1-2): EPEVTQTPSHQVTQMGQEVILRCVPISNHLYFYWYRQILGQKVEFLVSFYNNEISEKSEIFDDQFSVERPDGSNFTLKIRSTKLEDSAMYFCASSGQGMGYGYTFGSGTRLTVV.

In this sample, this clonotype turned up a few times. V gene TRBV18 combines with J gene TRBJ2-1, with 10 bases matching TRBD2. Per germline, CDR1 KGHSH and CDR2 LQKENI. The CDR3 is 16 amino acids. Trimming took 8 bases from V and 9 from J; bases not matched to a gene: 16. CDR3 in DNA: TGTGCCAGCCTCGTCGCCGGGGCTAGCGGGAGCGGTGAGCAGTTCTTC. Amino acids: CASLVAGASGSGEQFF.

This clonotype has ten or more counts. V and J are TRBV7-9 and TRBJ2-1; D may be TRBD2 (6 bases). The V gene's germline CDR1 is SEHNR and CDR2 FQNEAQ (reference sequence). With 1 base removed from V and 13 bases from J, the gap between germline ends came to 14 bases. The CDR3 runs 13 residues. CDR3 amino acids: CASSLGLAPLQFF. CDR3 DNA: TGTGCCAGCAGCTTAGGTCTAGCGCCTCTTCAGTTCTTC.

The sample holds many counts of this clonotype. The rearrangement links TRBV7-3 to TRBJ2-7; TRBD1 might be the D (5 bases). Trimming pared 1 base from V and 2 bases from J, leaving 9 bases between. The CDR3 has 14 residues. Germline lookup yields CDR1 SGHTA and CDR2 FQGTGA. CDR3 amino acids: CASSLKQATYEQYF. CDR3 DNA sequence: TGTGCCAGCAGCTTAAAACAGGCCACCTACGAGCAGTACTTC.

This clonotype showed up just a few times. V usage is TRBV7-9 and J usage is TRBJ1-3; D not certain. This CDR3 contains 12 residues. Trimming stripped 3 bases from V and 7 bases from J, with 7 bases between. Germline-derived CDR1 and CDR2 are SEHNR and FQNEAQ (reference sequence). The CDR3 sequence: CASSFLANTIYF. In DNA, the CDR3 is TGTGCCAGCAGCTTCCTAGCCAACACCATATATTTT.